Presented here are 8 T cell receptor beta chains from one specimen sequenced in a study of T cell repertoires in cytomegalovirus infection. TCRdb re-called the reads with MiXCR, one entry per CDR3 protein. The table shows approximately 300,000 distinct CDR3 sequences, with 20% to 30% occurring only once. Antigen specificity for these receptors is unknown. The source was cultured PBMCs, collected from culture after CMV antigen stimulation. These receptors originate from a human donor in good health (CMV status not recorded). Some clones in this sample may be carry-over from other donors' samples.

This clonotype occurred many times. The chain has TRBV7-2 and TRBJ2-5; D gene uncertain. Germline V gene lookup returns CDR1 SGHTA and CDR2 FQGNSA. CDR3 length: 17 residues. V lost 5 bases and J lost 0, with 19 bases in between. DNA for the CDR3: TGTGCCAGCAGCGCCTCGGATCGGCGAACGTACCAAGAGACCCAGTACTTC. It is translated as CASSASDRRTYQETQYF.

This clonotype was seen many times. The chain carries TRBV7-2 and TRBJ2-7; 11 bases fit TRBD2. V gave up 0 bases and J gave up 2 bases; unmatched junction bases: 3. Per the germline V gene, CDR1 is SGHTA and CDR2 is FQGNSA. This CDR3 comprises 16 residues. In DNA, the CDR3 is TGTGCCAGCAGCTTAGCGCTAGCGGGAGGTGCCTACGAGCAGTACTTC. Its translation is CASSLALAGGAYEQYF. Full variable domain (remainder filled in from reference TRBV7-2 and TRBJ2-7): GAGVSQSPSNKVTEKGKDVELRCDPISGHTALYWYRQSLGQGLEFLIYFQGNSAPDKSGLPSDRFSAERTGGSVSTLTIQRTQQEDSAVYLCASSLALAGGAYEQYFGPGTRLTVT.

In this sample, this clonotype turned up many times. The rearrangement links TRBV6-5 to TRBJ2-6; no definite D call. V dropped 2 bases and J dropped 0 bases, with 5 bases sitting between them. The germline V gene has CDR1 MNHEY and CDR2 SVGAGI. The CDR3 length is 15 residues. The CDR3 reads CASSYGSSGANVLTF. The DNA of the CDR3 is TGTGCCAGCAGTTACGGGTCCTCTGGGGCCAACGTCCTGACTTTC.

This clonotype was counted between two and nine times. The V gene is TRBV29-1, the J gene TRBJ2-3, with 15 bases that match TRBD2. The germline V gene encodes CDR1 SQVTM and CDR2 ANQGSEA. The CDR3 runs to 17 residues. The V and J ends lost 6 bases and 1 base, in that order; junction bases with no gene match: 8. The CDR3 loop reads CSVPPGLAGGGTDTQYF. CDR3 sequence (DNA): TGCAGCGTGCCACCGGGACTAGCGGGAGGAGGCACAGATACGCAGTATTTT.

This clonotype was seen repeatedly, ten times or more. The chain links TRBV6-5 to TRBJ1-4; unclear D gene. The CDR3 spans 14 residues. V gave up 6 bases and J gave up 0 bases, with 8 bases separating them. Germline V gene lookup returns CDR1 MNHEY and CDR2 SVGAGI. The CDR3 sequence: CASRGLATNEKLFF. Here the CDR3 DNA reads TGTGCCAGCAGGGGCCTTGCAACTAATGAAAAACTGTTTTTT.

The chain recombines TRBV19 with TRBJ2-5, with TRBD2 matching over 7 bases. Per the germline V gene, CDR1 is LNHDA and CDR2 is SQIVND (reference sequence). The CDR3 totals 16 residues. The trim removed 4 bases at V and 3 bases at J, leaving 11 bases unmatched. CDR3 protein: CASSKAGTTTKETQYF. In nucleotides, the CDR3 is TGTGCCAGTAGTAAAGCGGGGACTACCACTAAAGAGACCCAGTACTTC. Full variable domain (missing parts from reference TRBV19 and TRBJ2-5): DGGITQSPKYLFRKEGQNVTLSCEQNLNHDAMYWYRQDPGQGLRLIYYSQIVNDFQKGDIAEGYSVSREKKESFPLTVTSAQKNPTAFYLCASSKAGTTTKETQYFGPGTRLLVL.

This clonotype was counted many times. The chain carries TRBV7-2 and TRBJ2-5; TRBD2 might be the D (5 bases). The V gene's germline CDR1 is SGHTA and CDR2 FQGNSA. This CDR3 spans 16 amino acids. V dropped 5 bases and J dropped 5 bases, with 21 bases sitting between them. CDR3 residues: CASSPGWAGPGETQYF. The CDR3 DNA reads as TGTGCCAGCAGCCCCGGGTGGGCGGGCCCGGGGGAGACCCAGTACTTC.

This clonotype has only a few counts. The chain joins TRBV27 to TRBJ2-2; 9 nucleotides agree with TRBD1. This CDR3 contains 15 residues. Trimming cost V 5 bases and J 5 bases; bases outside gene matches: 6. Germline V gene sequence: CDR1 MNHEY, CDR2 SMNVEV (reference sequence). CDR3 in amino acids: CASSPTTGGTGELFF. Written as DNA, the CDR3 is TGTGCCAGCAGTCCCACGACAGGGGGGACCGGGGAGCTGTTTTTT.